The clone carrying this T cell receptor beta chain came up many times. The sample is drawn from a study of blood T cell repertoires in COVID-19. Study context: Some COVID-19 samples were acute and others convalescent; all came from the United States, Italy and Spain. T cells, B-cell-depleted T cells, or PBMCs provided the cDNA or gDNA that served as material.

CDR3 size: 13 residues. Trimming took 4 bases from V and 2 from J, leaving 8 bases between them. How the authors handled the data: Reference gene primer amplification in the assay estimated nucleated cell counts. Clones were sequenced by immunoSEQ multiplex PCR, and TCRdb holds only the in-frame ones, with some missing. V and J calls and clone size are given by that table; D and trimming were obtained from the DNA. The table lists more than 95,000 clones, around 80% of them singletons, with 3.8% in the top ten. This rearrangement joins TRBV12-3 or TRBV12-4 to TRBJ1-1, with a possible D match to TRBD1 (5 bases). The sequenced sample was peripheral blood. The TCR sequence derives from a woman between 50 and 59 years old with acute or convalescent COVID-19. CDR3 protein: CASSYRPNTEAFF. Here the CDR3 DNA reads TGTGCCAGCAGTTACAGGCCAAACACTGAAGCTTTCTTT.